This T cell receptor (beta chain) was documented in a study of cytomegalovirus exposure and HLA in healthy donors. Background on the study: One earlier analysis, a look at about 179 million T cells, found roughly 120 million unique TCR beta sequences. There were some 400 genotyped donors. Of these, roughly 86% fell in the genetic ancestry cluster associated with self-reported Caucasian donors.

Findings of the study overall: The study reported that TCR beta sequences accurately predicted HLA-A and HLA-B alleles in most subjects. Earlier findings revealed that most TCR beta V segments proved productive either about 90% or about 30% of the time.

The PCR was carried out with 60 Vbeta primers and 13 Jbeta primers. Profiling relied on immunoSEQ multiplex PCR, and the TCRdb table lists in-frame clones only, not all of them. The sample holds fewer than 200,000 clones; roughly 80% are singletons and the top ten take about 12%. The CDR3 is made up of 16 amino acids. From germline, CDR1 is MDHEN and CDR2 SYDVKM. V dropped 5 bases and J dropped 0; count of bases not matched to a gene: 6. Remarks on this clone: Its antigen is not known.

V is TRBV28 and J is TRBJ2-2, with 7 bases lining up with TRBD1. The sequence derives from a woman between 50 and 59 years old in good health and CMV-seronegative. The sequenced material came from PBMCs. The CDR3 DNA reads TGTGCCAGCAGTGGTCCGACAGGGACGAACACCGGGGAGCTGTTTTTT. This sequence encodes CASSGPTGTNTGELFF. The whole variable domain, filled in from reference TRBV28 and TRBJ2-2, reads DVKVTQSSRYLVKRTGEKVFLECVQDMDHENMFWYRQDPGLGLRLIYFSYDVKMKEKGDIPEGYSVSREKKERFSLILESASTNQTSMYLCASSGPTGTNTGELFFGEGSRLTVL.